Listed below are T cell receptor beta chains from one sample, sequenced in a study of shared clonotypes between healthy human individuals. Clones were read by immunoSEQ multiplex PCR, and TCRdb kept only the in-frame ones, dropping some. The sample carries about 1 million clones, around 76% recorded once. Material for sequencing was memory CD4+ T cells sorted from blood. The receptors come from a man between 18 and 29 years old in good health. Both conserved end residues are part of each CDR3. D genes are given only for firm matches. Size tells how often a clone was seen (once, few, many) or the class of an expanded clone, and some rows leave it out.

TRBV30	TRBJ1-3	.	.	TGTGCCTGGAGTGGTGTTAACACCATATATTTT	CAWSGVNTIYF
TRBV2	TRBJ1-2	.	.	TGTGCCAGCAGTGAAGTAGCACAGGGAGACGGCTACACCTTC	CASSEVAQGDGYTF
TRBV4-1	TRBJ2-7	.	.	TGCGCCAGCAGCTCCTTTCGCGAGCAGTACTTC	CASSSFREQYF
TRBV18	TRBJ1-2	.	TRBD1	TGTGCCAGCTCACTACATCCGGGACAGGGGACAGGGGGCTACACCTTC	CASSLHPGQGTGGYTF
TRBV7-9	TRBJ2-2	.	.	TGTGCCAGCAGCGCCCCGGGGGCGAACACCGGGGAGCTGTTTTTT	CASSAPGANTGELFF
TRBV4-3	TRBJ2-7	.	.	TGCGCCAGCAGCCAAGATTCTACGGGACGGATCTACGAGCAGTACTTC	CASSQDSTGRIYEQYF
TRBV11-3	TRBJ1-4	.	TRBD1	TGTGCCAGCAGCCGGCGGACAGGAGAGAATGAAAAACTGTTTTTT	CASSRRTGENEKLFF
TRBV10-1	TRBJ2-3	few	TRBD2	TGCGCCAGCAGTGAGCCCCCGCATGGGACTAGCCCAAAACCCGACACAGATACGCAGTATTTT	CASSEPPHGTSPKPDTDTQYF
TRBV5-5	TRBJ2-4	.	.	TGTGCCAGCAGCTCTCAGGACTGGAAAAAAAACATTCAGTACTTC	CASSSQDWKKNIQYF
TRBV5-1	TRBJ2-5	once	.	TGCGCCAGCAGCTTGGGTCAGTCGCAAGAGACCCAGTACTTC	CASSLGQSQETQYF
TRBV30	TRBJ2-4	once	.	TGTGCCTGGAGTGATTCAGGGGTAGCCAAAAACATTCAGTACTTC	CAWSDSGVAKNIQYF
TRBV4-3	TRBJ1-6	.	.	TGCGCCAGCAGCCAAGATCGGACGTACGATTCACCCCTCCACTTT	CASSQDRTYDSPLHF
TRBV6-6	TRBJ1-5	.	.	TGTGCCAGCAATCGCGGGGAAGGACTCAATCAGCCCCAGCATTTT	CASNRGEGLNQPQHF
TRBV6-1	TRBJ2-1	once	.	TGTGCCAGCAGTGGCCACAGTAAGGGGACCTACAATGAGCAGTTCTTC	CASSGHSKGTYNEQFF
TRBV30	TRBJ2-7	.	.	TGTGCCTGGAGTGTAGGGGGCTCCTACGAGCAGTACTTC	CAWSVGGSYEQYF
TRBV4-1	TRBJ2-1	.	.	TGCGCCAGCAGCCAAGATAGGGGGGGGCCGTCAAACGAGCAGTTCTTC	CASSQDRGGPSNEQFF
TRBV2	TRBJ2-7	.	.	TGTGCCAGCAGTGCGAGTAGCACCAAGGCCTACGAGCAGTACTTC	CASSASSTKAYEQYF
TRBV30	TRBJ1-3	many	TRBD1	TGTGCCTGGAGTGTTGGGACAGATGGAAACACCATATATTTT	CAWSVGTDGNTIYF
TRBV20-1	TRBJ2-7	.	.	TGCAGACTCGACTACGAGCAGTACTTC	CRLDYEQYF
TRBV30	TRBJ1-5	.	.	TGTGCCTGGAGGGGGCCAGGCCGCAATCAGCCCCAGCATTTT	CAWRGPGRNQPQHF
TRBV2	TRBJ2-2	.	TRBD2	TGTGCCAGCACCAAGGGGCTAGCGGGGACCGGGGAGCTGTTTTTT	CASTKGLAGTGELFF
TRBV27	TRBJ2-3	.	.	TGTGCCAGCAGGGGTACAGGGAGAATAGATACGCAGTATTTT	CASRGTGRIDTQYF
TRBV4-1	TRBJ2-1	many	.	TGCGCCAGCAGCCACGGCACGGCTAGTCCAATTGGGCAGTTCTTC	CASSHGTASPIGQFF
TRBV2	TRBJ1-4	many	.	TGTGCCAGCGGACTAAGTGGGGGAAATGAAAAACTGTTTTTT	CASGLSGGNEKLFF
TRBV21-1	TRBJ1-6	.	.	TGTGCCAGCATACAGGCCGCTCTCCACTTT	CASIQAALHF
TRBV9	TRBJ2-1	.	.	TGTGCCAGCAGCGTAGTTGTGGGGGGGCCCCGCAATGAGCAGTTCTTC	CASSVVVGGPRNEQFF
TRBV7-2	TRBJ1-4	.	.	TGTGCCAGCAGCTTAGGAGGAGGGAGAACTAATGAAAAACTGTTTTTT	CASSLGGGRTNEKLFF
TRBV9	TRBJ2-3	.	.	TGTGCCAGCAGCGGGCCGGGACTCGGCACAGATACGCAGTATTTT	CASSGPGLGTDTQYF
TRBV15	TRBJ2-3	.	TRBD2	TGTGCCACCAGCAGAGAACGGCCCGGGAGGGCAGATACGCAGTATTTT	CATSRERPGRADTQYF
TRBV15	TRBJ2-7	.	.	TGTGCCACCAGCAGAGATCCCCTTAGCCCGTTGCAGTACTTC	CATSRDPLSPLQYF
TRBV19	TRBJ1-2	few	TRBD1	TGTGCCAGTAGAGGAGACAGGGGAGGTGGCTACACCTTC	CASRGDRGGGYTF
TRBV6-5	TRBJ1-6	.	.	TGTGCCAGCAGTTACGACGCGGGGGTTAGTTCACCCCTCCACTTT	CASSYDAGVSSPLHF
TRBV6-6	TRBJ1-2	.	TRBD1	TGTGCCAGCAGTTACGGACAGGGAGGTGGCTACACCTTC	CASSYGQGGGYTF
TRBV4-3	TRBJ1-1	once	TRBD1	TGCGCCAGCAGCCATGCAGGGGGACCAACTGAAGCTTTCTTT	CASSHAGGPTEAFF
TRBV6-1	TRBJ1-5	.	.	TGTGCCACCGCGGTGTTGGGACCGCGAAATCAGCCCCAGCATTTT	CATAVLGPRNQPQHF
TRBV7-9	TRBJ2-1	.	TRBD2	TGTGCCAGCAGCCAGGCCCGGGTCGAGCGGGACTCCTACAATGAGCAGTTCTTC	CASSQARVERDSYNEQFF
TRBV7-2	TRBJ2-3	few	TRBD2	TGTGCCAGCAGCCCTCTAGCGGGAGGGCTCACAGATACGCAGTATTTT	CASSPLAGGLTDTQYF
TRBV6-6	TRBJ2-7	.	TRBD1	TGTGCCAGCAGTCCCGGACAGGATAGGCGCTACGAGCAGTACTTC	CASSPGQDRRYEQYF
TRBV29-1	TRBJ2-3	.	.	TGCAGCGTTGCAATCTCAGGGATAGATACGCAGTATTTT	CSVAISGIDTQYF
TRBV6-1	TRBJ2-7	.	.	TGTGCCAGCAGTGAAGCTCTCGACCGGAAATCGGATGCCTTC	CASSEALDRKSDAF
TRBV30	TRBJ1-4	.	TRBD1	TGTGCCTGGACAGGGGGGAATGGCGAAAAACTGTTTTTT	CAWTGGNGEKLFF
TRBV30	TRBJ1-4	.	TRBD1	TGTGCCTGGGACAGGGGGCAGGGGGCTAATGAAAAACTGTTTTTT	CAWDRGQGANEKLFF
TRBV4-3	TRBJ2-3	.	.	TGCGCCAGCAGCCAAGGGCGACGGAGCGGGACACCTTCCCCCCCAGATACGCAGTATTTT	CASSQGRRSGTPSPPDTQYF
TRBV6-5	TRBJ2-2	.	.	TGTGCCAGCAGTTACCTGGGGAGGGGGACCGGGGAGCTGTTTTTT	CASSYLGRGTGELFF
TRBV2	TRBJ1-4	once	.	TGTGCCAGCAGGGGGCAAACAACTAATGAAAAACTGTTTTTT	CASRGQTTNEKLFF
TRBV7-2	TRBJ2-5	.	.	TGTGCCAGCAGCTCAGGGGTCTGGGAGACCCAGTACTTC	CASSSGVWETQYF
TRBV19	TRBJ1-4	.	TRBD1	TGTGCCAGTAGTATTTCTGGACAGGGATTTAGACTGTTTTTT	CASSISGQGFRLFF
TRBV2	TRBJ1-6	few	.	TGTGCCAGCAGGAGTAATCCGATCTCACCCCTCCACTTT	CASRSNPISPLHF
TRBV25-1	TRBJ2-5	.	TRBD2	TGTGCCAGCAGTGAATCGGGAAGCGGGGCCCAAGAGACCCAGTACTTC	CASSESGSGAQETQYF
TRBV5-4	TRBJ2-1	.	.	TGTGCCAGCAGCTTGACTACAATGGGCTACAATGAGCAGTTCTTC	CASSLTTMGYNEQFF